Listed below are T cell receptor beta chains from one sample, sequenced in a study of cytomegalovirus exposure and HLA in healthy donors. TCRdb's copy holds only in-frame clones and misses some; the assay was immunoSEQ multiplex PCR. The table includes approximately 150,000 clones, roughly nine tenths detected once. Material: PBMCs. The source is a young woman in good health and CMV-seropositive. The CDR3 runs from the conserved cysteine through the conserved F or W. Fields, in order: D gene, J gene, V gene, clone size, CDR3 protein, CDR3 DNA. D genes are given only for firm matches. A clone size is listed for some rows: how often the clone was seen (once, few, many), or a class if it is expanded.

- | TRBJ2-3 | TRBV5-1 | - | CASREGIRGGDTQYF | TGCGCCAGCAGGGAAGGGATACGGGGTGGGGATACGCAGTATTTT
TRBD2 | TRBJ2-5 | TRBV27 | - | CASSLYRVAGGSETQYF | TGTGCCAGCAGTTTATATCGAGTGGCGGGGGGATCAGAGACCCAGTACTTC
- | TRBJ1-2 | TRBV7-8 | once | CASSLADSREGYGYTF | TGTGCCAGCAGCTTAGCGGATTCCAGGGAGGGCTATGGCTACACCTTC
TRBD2 | TRBJ2-1 | TRBV4-2 | - | CASSPLTGGPGNEQFF | TGTGCCAGCAGCCCCCTGACGGGGGGGCCGGGTAATGAGCAGTTCTTC
- | TRBJ1-2 | TRBV6-1 | few | CASSEASGPGYTF | TGTGCCAGCAGTGAAGCGTCAGGGCCTGGCTACACCTTC
TRBD1 | TRBJ2-2 | TRBV19 | - | CASNPGQGVFANTGELFF | TGTGCCAGTAATCCGGGACAGGGAGTATTCGCGAACACCGGGGAGCTGTTTTTT
TRBD1 | TRBJ2-2 | TRBV7-2 | once | CASRRTGGDTGELFF | TGTGCCAGCAGGAGGACAGGGGGCGACACCGGGGAGCTGTTTTTT
TRBD1 | TRBJ1-4 | TRBV18 | - | CASSPRTGMREKLFF | TGTGCCAGCTCACCACGGACAGGGATGAGGGAAAAACTGTTTTTT
TRBD1 | TRBJ1-1 | TRBV7-9 | - | CASSQGGKNTEAFF | TGTGCCAGCAGCCAGGGGGGAAAGAACACTGAAGCTTTCTTT
- | TRBJ2-5 | TRBV28 | - | CASIKARGGTGLAQTQYF | TGTGCCAGCATAAAAGCCCGGGGGGGGACAGGGTTAGCGCAGACCCAGTACTTC
TRBD1 | TRBJ2-4 | TRBV27 | once | CASSTVTGTALRGAKNIQYF | TGTGCCAGCAGCACAGTGACCGGGACAGCCTTGAGGGGAGCCAAAAACATTCAGTACTTC
- | TRBJ1-6 | TRBV30 | - | CAWGRVSNSPLHF | TGTGCCTGGGGGAGGGTCAGTAATTCACCCCTCCACTTT
TRBD1 | TRBJ2-7 | TRBV27 | - | CASSLSGTGGSSGSYEQYF | TGTGCCAGCAGTTTATCAGGGACAGGGGGCTCTAGCGGCTCCTACGAGCAGTACTTC
TRBD1 | TRBJ2-1 | TRBV18 | - | CASSPPGTGLNEQFF | TGTGCCAGCTCACCGCCCGGGACAGGGTTAAATGAGCAGTTCTTC
TRBD1 | TRBJ1-2 | TRBV6-5 | - | CASSVRTGRKDGYTF | TGTGCCAGCAGTGTTAGGACAGGGAGGAAGGATGGCTACACCTTC
- | TRBJ2-1 | TRBV10-2 | - | CASRSRGGRGSYNEQFF | TGCGCCAGCAGATCTCGGGGAGGAAGGGGATCCTACAATGAGCAGTTCTTC
- | TRBJ1-6 | TRBV27 | - | CASSLGGNRNSPLHF | TGTGCCAGCAGTTTAGGGGGGAACCGGAATTCACCCCTCCACTTT
- | TRBJ1-1 | TRBV19 | - | CASRTNTEAFF | TGTGCCAGTAGGACAAACACTGAAGCTTTCTTT
TRBD1 | TRBJ2-5 | TRBV2 | - | CASSEDRVPETQYF | TGTGCCAGCAGTGAGGACAGGGTCCCAGAGACCCAGTACTTC
TRBD2 | TRBJ2-3 | TRBV4-1 | - | CASSRWTSGSTDTQYF | TGCGCCAGCAGCCGGTGGACTAGCGGAAGCACAGATACGCAGTATTTT
TRBD2 | TRBJ2-7 | TRBV7-8 | - | CASSALREGSYEQYF | TGTGCCAGCAGCGCTTTGCGGGAGGGCTCCTACGAGCAGTACTTC
TRBD1 | TRBJ2-4 | TRBV27 | - | CASRRIGTGNIQYF | TGTGCCAGCAGACGGATAGGGACAGGGAACATTCAGTACTTC
TRBD1 | TRBJ1-4 | TRBV11-2 | - | CASSPIDRVKEKLFF | TGTGCCAGCAGCCCGATTGACAGGGTCAAGGAAAAACTGTTTTTT
TRBD2 | TRBJ2-5 | TRBV7-2 | - | CASSLGVAGVRKTQYF | TGTGCCAGCAGCTTAGGCGTAGCGGGAGTCAGGAAGACCCAGTACTTC
TRBD1 | TRBJ1-1 | TRBV28 | - | CASSLTGTGHEAFF | TGTGCCAGCAGTTTGACGGGGACAGGGCATGAAGCTTTCTTT
- | TRBJ1-2 | TRBV7-2 | - | CASSLGQGYGYTF | TGTGCCAGCAGCTTAGGGCAGGGGTACGGCTACACCTTC
- | TRBJ1-1 | TRBV6-1 | - | CASSLGPGTEAFF | TGTGCCAGCAGTCTAGGTCCAGGGACTGAAGCTTTCTTT
TRBD1 | TRBJ2-2 | TRBV2 | - | CASSEISAGQGAAGELFF | TGTGCCAGCAGTGAAATCTCAGCGGGACAGGGGGCGGCCGGGGAGCTGTTTTTT
- | TRBJ2-3 | TRBV7-9 | - | CASSFRGDTQYF | TGTGCCAGCAGCTTCCGAGGAGATACGCAGTATTTT
- | TRBJ2-7 | TRBV14 | - | CASSQITGNEQYF | TGTGCCAGCAGCCAGATAACAGGGAACGAGCAGTACTTC
- | TRBJ2-1 | TRBV28 | - | CASSPRNEQFF | TGTGCCAGCAGCCCGCGGAATGAGCAGTTCTTC
TRBD1 | TRBJ1-1 | TRBV19 | - | CASSWQGVRGTEAFF | TGTGCCAGTAGTTGGCAGGGGGTACGCGGCACTGAAGCTTTCTTT
TRBD2 | TRBJ2-5 | TRBV7-9 | - | CASSLTSVETQYF | TGTGCCAGCAGCTTAACTAGCGTAGAGACCCAGTACTTC
TRBD2 | TRBJ2-7 | TRBV5-1 | - | CASSLGASGGYSYEQYF | TGCGCCAGCAGCTTGGGGGCTAGCGGGGGATACTCCTACGAGCAGTACTTC
TRBD1 | TRBJ2-5 | TRBV18 | - | CASSVGQGRETQYF | TGTGCCAGCTCGGTCGGACAGGGTCGGGAGACCCAGTACTTC
TRBD2 | TRBJ2-3 | TRBV2 | - | CASSEAVAGGQDTQYF | TGTGCCAGCAGTGAAGCGGTAGCGGGGGGCCAAGATACGCAGTATTTT
TRBD1 | TRBJ1-2 | TRBV2 | - | CASSGGGTGGDGYTF | TGTGCCAGCAGTGGAGGAGGGACAGGGGGCGACGGCTACACCTTC
TRBD1 | TRBJ1-2 | TRBV30 | - | CAWSVLWDRSGYGYTF | TGTGCCTGGAGTGTACTATGGGACAGGTCGGGTTATGGCTACACCTTC
TRBD2 | TRBJ2-7 | TRBV27 | - | CASSLKLRGGPYEQYF | TGTGCCAGCAGTTTAAAGTTGCGGGGAGGGCCCTACGAGCAGTACTTC
TRBD1 | TRBJ1-2 | TRBV6-1 | - | CASSGQGLAGYTF | TGTGCCAGCAGTGGACAGGGTTTGGCTGGCTACACCTTC
- | TRBJ2-7 | TRBV21-1 | - | CASSKGTGGYYEQYF | TGTGCCAGCAGCAAAGGGACAGGGGGCTATTACGAGCAGTACTTC
TRBD1 | TRBJ1-4 | TRBV7-9 | once | CASSRPGQGNEKLFF | TGTGCCAGCAGCCGCCCGGGACAGGGTAATGAAAAACTGTTTTTT